This T cell receptor beta chain was recorded in a study of blood T cells in healthy people across ages. Study conclusions and caveats: Diversity was estimated from one million T cells, and these estimates were considered underestimates.

As concerns this clonotype: The antigen remains undetermined.

Primers used in a second PCR of roughly 6 to 11 cycles were a sample-barcoded 5' primer and a J-beta primer mix. Carrying 12 random nucleotides, a template-switch adaptor labeled each individual cDNA molecule. Using its own MiXCR run on the 5' RACE reads, TCRdb lists one record per CDR3 protein. The sample has around 690,000 distinct CDR3 sequences, around three fifths seen once. The length of the CDR3 is 14 residues. Germline V gene sequence: CDR1 MDHEN, CDR2 SYDVKM. Trimming took 6 bases from V and 7 from J, leaving 13 bases between them. Donation came from healthy Caucasian individuals in Russia who were aged roughly 6 to 100.

The V call is TRBV28, the J call TRBJ1-6; no clear D gene. The receptor was derived from a man in his 60s in good health. The sequenced sample was blood. This chain's CDR3 is CASSPGQVNSPLHF. Here the CDR3 DNA reads TGTGCCAGCAGCCCCGGCCAGGTGAATTCACCCCTCCACTTT.